Given below is one T cell receptor (beta chain) in context. As yet, its antigen is unknown. This sample was included in a study of CD8 T cells in ankylosing spondylitis. Notes on the study in general: A TCR beta motif of 7 to 9 highly homologous variants seemed to mark ankylosing spondylitis blood.

Construction of TCR beta libraries was performed using quantitative 5'-RACE with molecular barcodes. TCRdb re-derived calls from the 5' RACE reads in MiXCR, one entry per CDR3 protein. The repertoire holds some 800,000 distinct CDR3 sequences, with about 11% as singletons. The CDR3 is made up of 13 amino acids. Germline CDR1 DFQATT, CDR2 SNEGSKA (reference sequence). The J segment lost 3 bases and the V segment lost 6 bases, leaving 3 bases of the junction unmatched. This clonotype was sampled from a male donor with ankylosing spondylitis. The gene calls are TRBV20-1 and TRBJ2-5, with TRBD1 matching over 11 bases. The sequencing sample was made of blood, either unsorted or a sorted T cell fraction (not recorded which). CDR3 loop: CSAAGQGEETQYF. In DNA form, the CDR3 reads TGCAGTGCGGCGGGACAGGGGGAAGAGACCCAGTACTTC.